Following are 23 T cell receptor beta chains from one sample sequenced in a study of early stage breast cancer tumors. TCRdb keeps only in-frame clones here, not all; method: immunoSEQ multiplex PCR. The sample shows approximately 30,000 clones, approximately 54% of them seen only once. The sample consisted of breast tumor tissue. Every receptor here comes from a person aged 50 to 59 with breast cancer.

This clone was observed a handful of times. V usage is TRBV11-3 and J usage is TRBJ2-3, with unresolved D. The CDR3 has 13 residues. Germline loops: CDR1 SGHNT, CDR2 YENEEA. With 3 bases removed from V and 4 bases from J, the gap between germline ends came to 8 bases. DNA of the CDR3: TGTGCCAGCAGCTTCCCGGGCGCAGATACGCAGTATTTT. It specifies CASSFPGADTQYF.

This clone was detected only a few times. The CDR3 loop reads CAWDTSPSNYGYTF. The CDR3 DNA reads as TGTGCCTGGGACACGTCGCCCTCTAACTATGGCTACACCTTC. The V call is TRBV30, the J call TRBJ1-2, with D unclear. CDR3 length equals 14 residues. CDR1 is GTSNPN, CDR2 SVGIG, per germline (reference sequence). V was trimmed by 5 bases and J by 0 bases, leaving 13 bases between them.

This chain connects TRBV5-1 to TRBJ2-5; D is unresolved. CDR1 is SGHRS, CDR2 YFSETQ, per germline. The ends were cut back, 0 bases at V and 1 base at J, with 7 bases in the middle. The length of the CDR3 is 14 residues. The CDR3 DNA sequence: TGCGCCAGCAGCTTGGAACTATCCCAAGAGACCCAGTACTTC. Amino acid sequence: CASSLELSQETQYF.

This clone was counted only a few times. The rearrangement uses TRBV6-5 and TRBJ2-7; D possibly corresponds to TRBD1 (6 bases). V was pared by 0 bases and J by 0 bases, with 12 bases between. The CDR3 totals 16 residues. The germline CDR1 and CDR2 sequences are MNHEY and SVGAGI. The CDR3 DNA follows: TGTGCCAGCAGTTACTCTCCGACAGGTAGCTCCTACGAGCAGTACTTC. Translated, it gives CASSYSPTGSSYEQYF.

The chain has TRBV5-1 and TRBJ2-5; a possible D gene is TRBD1 (5 bases). There are 13 residues in the CDR3. Germline V gene sequence: CDR1 SGHRS, CDR2 YFSETQ. V gave up 0 bases and J gave up 3 bases, with 6 bases separating them. The CDR3 DNA follows: TGCGCCAGCAGCTTGGCACAGGAAGAGACCCAGTACTTC. Translating it yields CASSLAQEETQYF.

This chain joins TRBV6-1 and TRBJ2-3; TRBD2 might be the D (6 bases). The CDR3 is 15 amino acids. V shed 4 bases and J shed 0 bases, with 11 bases lying between them. Germline CDR1 is MNHNS and CDR2 is SASEGT. CDR3 DNA sequence: TGTGCCAGCAGTGTCTATCGGGAGAGCACAGATACGCAGTATTTT. Its protein product is CASSVYRESTDTQYF.

In DNA form, the CDR3 reads TGCGCCAGCAGCCAAGATTTAGGACTAGCGGGCAATGAGCAGTTCTTC. Its protein is CASSQDLGLAGNEQFF. J is TRBJ2-1 and V is TRBV4-3, with TRBD2 matching 11 bases. Germline V lookup: CDR1 LGHNA, CDR2 YSLEER. CDR3 length equals 16 residues. V was clipped by 0 bases and J by 6 bases; unmatched bases: 4.

A few counts support this clone. The rearrangement links TRBV5-1 to TRBJ2-7; D possibly uses TRBD1 or TRBD2 (5 bases each). With 7 bases removed from V and 4 bases from J, the gap between germline ends came to 12 bases. The CDR3 has 12 residues. CDR1 is SGHRS, CDR2 YFSETQ, per germline. The CDR3 coding sequence is TGCGCCAGCCGGACCGAGGGGTACGAGCAGTACTTC. It yields the protein CASRTEGYEQYF.

The V and J genes are TRBV5-4 and TRBJ2-2, with 14 bases that match TRBD2. J was trimmed by 2 bases and V by 4 bases; bases with no gene match: 4. In germline, CDR1 is SGHNT, CDR2 YYREEE (reference sequence). The CDR3 contains 17 residues. In DNA, the CDR3 is TGTGCCAGCAGCCCCGGGACTAGCGGGGGCAACACCGGGGAGCTGTTTTTT. It specifies CASSPGTSGGNTGELFF.

This clone showed up just a few times. The DNA for the CDR3 is TGTGCCAGCAGCCAATCGTCAGGGGGTGGCTACACCTTC. This translates into CASSQSSGGGYTF. The V gene is TRBV4-2, the J gene TRBJ1-2; 7 bases fit TRBD1. The CDR3 is made up of 13 amino acids. With 2 bases clipped from V and 7 bases from J, the junction kept 4 bases outside the gene matches. Germline V gene sequence: CDR1 LGHNA, CDR2 YNFKEQ.

The rearrangement uses TRBV4-1 and TRBJ1-6; D unclear. The germline gives CDR1 MGHRA, CDR2 YSYEKL. The CDR3 spans 18 residues. V was pared by 0 bases and J by 0 bases, with 12 bases between. CDR3 sequence reads: CASSQDRVLHSYNSPLHF. CDR3 sequence (DNA): TGCGCCAGCAGCCAAGACCGGGTTCTTCACTCCTATAATTCACCCCTCCACTTT.

This clone is labeled as medium-sized. One end of the junction is discordant with germline, which a read error may explain. The V and J genes are TRBV7-7 and TRBJ2-5; 8 bases align to TRBD2. The V gene's germline CDR1 is SSHAT and CDR2 FNYEAQ (reference sequence). This CDR3 has 16 residues. The CDR3 protein is CASSLGGAWGQETQYF. Written as DNA, the CDR3 is TGTGCTAGCAGCCTCGGGGGGGCTTGGGGCCAAGAGACCCAGTACTTC.

This clone was detected only once. The chain employs TRBV30 and TRBJ2-1, with 14 bases fitting TRBD2. Germline trimming cut 5 bases from V and 0 bases from J; bases unmatched to any gene: 12. Germline V lookup: CDR1 GTSNPN, CDR2 SVGIG (reference sequence). The CDR3 sequence is 19 residues long. For the CDR3, the DNA is TGTGCCTGGCCCTACCCGGGACTAGCGGGAGTCCCCTCCTACAATGAGCAGTTCTTC. Translation gives CAWPYPGLAGVPSYNEQFF.

The CDR3 bases are TGTGCCAGCAGTGAAGATCCGGGGGGAGCGTTTAATCAGCCCCAGCATTTT. The encoded protein is CASSEDPGGAFNQPQHF. V and J are TRBV6-1 and TRBJ1-5; a weak D match, TRBD1 (5 bases). V shed 1 base and J shed 4 bases, with 17 bases lying between them. CDR1 MNHNS and CDR2 SASEGT come from the germline V gene. The CDR3 runs 17 residues.

This clone was recorded a few times. The rearrangement joins TRBV29-1 to TRBJ2-3; tentatively, D is TRBD1 (5 bases). The CDR3 runs to 11 residues. Trimming took off 8 bases at V and 5 bases at J, with 11 bases between the two ends. The V gene's germline CDR1 is SQVTM and CDR2 ANQGSEA. CDR3 sequence reads: CSFRQLDTQYF. The CDR3 DNA is TGCAGCTTCCGACAGCTAGATACGCAGTATTTT.

V gene TRBV19 combines with J gene TRBJ2-7, with TRBD1 matching over 9 bases. After removal of 5 bases from V and 2 bases from J, the junction contained 4 bases not matched to a gene. Germline CDR1 is LNHDA and CDR2 is SQIVND (reference sequence). The CDR3 consists of 14 residues. The CDR3 loop is CASSSGTGTYEQYF. CDR3 nucleotides: TGTGCCAGTAGTTCCGGGACAGGGACCTACGAGCAGTACTTC. The full variable domain, completed using reference TRBV19 and TRBJ2-7, is DGGITQSPKYLFRKEGQNVTLSCEQNLNHDAMYWYRQDPGQGLRLIYYSQIVNDFQKGDIAEGYSVSREKKESFPLTVTSAQKNPTAFYLCASSSGTGTYEQYFGPGTRLTVT.

V is TRBV19 and J is TRBJ2-7; D gene unclear. Trimming stripped 1 base from V and 1 base from J, with 8 bases between. CDR1 LNHDA and CDR2 SQIVND come from the germline V gene (reference sequence). This CDR3 contains 14 residues. For the CDR3, the DNA is TGTGCCAGTAGTATAGGGGAAGGTTCCTACGAGCAGTACTTC. Translated, it gives CASSIGEGSYEQYF.

This rearrangement joins TRBV11-2 to TRBJ1-1; D ambiguous. There are 13 residues in the CDR3. V was trimmed by 5 bases and J by 0 bases, leaving 7 bases between them. CDR1 is SGHAT, CDR2 FQNNGV, per germline. The CDR3 is CASSGQMNTEAFF. The CDR3 nucleotides are TGTGCCAGCAGCGGGCAGATGAACACTGAAGCTTTCTTT.

This rearrangement joins TRBV7-9 to TRBJ1-1, with D tentatively TRBD1 (6 bases). CDR3 size: 14 residues. Germline V gives CDR1 SEHNR, CDR2 FQNEAQ (reference sequence). V was cut by 2 bases and J by 4 bases, with 11 bases left in between. DNA of the CDR3: TGTGCCAGCAGCTTAACGGGGGGCCGCACTGAAGCTTTCTTT. As protein: CASSLTGGRTEAFF. Based on the CDR3 plus reference TRBV7-9 and TRBJ1-1, the full variable domain is DTGVSQNPRHKITKRGQNVTFRCDPISEHNRLYWYRQTLGQGPEFLTYFQNEAQLEKSRLLSDRFSAERPKGSFSTLEIQRTEQGDSAMYLCASSLTGGRTEAFFGQGTRLTVV.

This clone was seen a few times. The V call is TRBV15, the J call TRBJ2-7; no clear D. V was trimmed by 0 bases and J by 3 bases, leaving 6 bases between them. This CDR3 is built from 13 residues. Germline lookup yields CDR1 LNHNV and CDR2 YYDKDF (reference sequence). The CDR3 sequence is CATSREIVYEQYF. CDR3 coding DNA: TGTGCCACCAGCAGAGAAATAGTCTACGAGCAGTACTTC.

The chain couples TRBV5-1 to TRBJ2-2; D ambiguous. This CDR3 is 14 amino acids long. Germline values: CDR1 SGHRS, CDR2 YFSETQ. V was pared by 2 bases and J by 4 bases, with 9 bases between. The DNA for the CDR3 is TGCGCCAGCAGCTTCCCAAGGAGCACCGGGGAGCTGTTTTTT. This sequence encodes CASSFPRSTGELFF.

This clone has more than one count but fewer than ten. This sequence joins TRBV2 and TRBJ2-7; TRBD2 matches 13 bases. Germline CDR1 and CDR2: SNHLY and FYNNEI. Trimming removed 6 bases from V and 4 bases from J; junction bases left unmatched: 3. CDR3 length: 14 residues. CDR3 protein: CASSRLAGGYEQYF. DNA for the CDR3: TGTGCCAGCAGCCGACTAGCGGGGGGATACGAGCAGTACTTC.

CDR3: CASSILAGVAYEQYF. The CDR3 region has the DNA TGTGCCAGTAGTATTCTAGCGGGAGTAGCCTACGAGCAGTACTTC. The chain combines TRBV19 with TRBJ2-7, with 10 bases identical to TRBD2. The V segment lost 3 bases and the J segment 2 bases; nucleotides outside the gene matches: 4. In germline, CDR1 is LNHDA, CDR2 SQIVND (reference sequence). This CDR3 comprises 15 residues.